The source of this T cell receptor beta chain is a study of breast tumors, draining lymph nodes, adjacent tissues. The study's findings and limits: Tumor repertoires ranked between lymph nodes and nontumor tissue in diversity, with V and J gene preferences.

The CDR3 loop spans 13 amino acids. V dropped 1 base and J dropped 10 bases, with 13 bases sitting between them. Germline loops: CDR1 LNHDA, CDR2 SQIVND (reference sequence). Many counts were recorded for this clonotype. Its matching antigen is unknown. TCRdb fed the multiplex PCR reads into MiXCR, producing one record per CDR3 protein. There are fewer than 25,000 distinct CDR3 sequences in the sample; approximately 31% occur only once, and approximately 12% lies in the top ten. The sequencing input was breast tumor tissue. The receptor was derived from a female donor with breast cancer. Some clones in this sample may be carry-over from other donors' samples. The V call is TRBV19, the J call TRBJ2-5; unclear D gene. CDR3 residues: CASSIVPTGSQYF. CDR3 nucleotide sequence: TGTGCCAGTAGTATAGTCCCTACTGGAAGCCAGTACTTC.